This T cell receptor beta chain appears in the sequencing data of a study of regulatory T cells in long-lasting Graves disease. Study results and limitations: Persistent disease preferred TRBV28, TRBJ1-2 and TRBJ2-5.

For TCR beta, libraries came from iRepertoire HTBI primers and Arm-PCR of CDR3 regions. TCRdb re-called the multiplex PCR reads through MiXCR, storing one row per CDR3 protein. This sample has 400,000 or so distinct CDR3 sequences, with about 25% found just once. Notes on this clonotype: Its matching antigen is unknown.

After removal of 5 bases from V and 4 bases from J, the junction contained 6 bases not matched to a gene. The CDR3 totals 16 residues. CDR1 and CDR2 from the germline V gene are MNHNS and SASEGT. Specified time point: persistent/refractory GD, antithyroid drugs over 5 years with positive TRAb. Preparation of the TCR library used RNA extracted from PBMCs. V is TRBV6-1 and J is TRBJ2-1; TRBD2 matches at 12 bases. The source of this sequence is a female donor with Graves disease. The specimen comprised peripheral blood mononuclear cells (PBMCs), sampled when the disease was refractory, from a patient treated with antithyroid drugs. The CDR3 region is CASSISSGRGYNEQFF. CDR3 nucleotide sequence: TGTGCCAGCAGTATCTCTAGCGGGAGGGGTTACAATGAGCAGTTCTTC.